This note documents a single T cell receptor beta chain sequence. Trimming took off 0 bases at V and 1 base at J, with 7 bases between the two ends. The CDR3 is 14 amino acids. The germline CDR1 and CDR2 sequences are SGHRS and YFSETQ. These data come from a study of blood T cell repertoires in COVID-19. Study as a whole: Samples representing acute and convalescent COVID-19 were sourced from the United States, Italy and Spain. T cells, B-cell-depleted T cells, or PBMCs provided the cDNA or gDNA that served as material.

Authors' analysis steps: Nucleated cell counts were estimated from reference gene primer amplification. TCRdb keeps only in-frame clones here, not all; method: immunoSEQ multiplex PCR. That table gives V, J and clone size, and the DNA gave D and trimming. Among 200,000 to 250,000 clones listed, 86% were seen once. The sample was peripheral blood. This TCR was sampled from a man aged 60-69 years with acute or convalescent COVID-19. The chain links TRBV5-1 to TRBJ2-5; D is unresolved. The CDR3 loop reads CASSLGHSQETQYF. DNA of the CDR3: TGCGCCAGCAGCTTGGGTCACTCCCAAGAGACCCAGTACTTC.